This T cell receptor beta chain was identified in a study of spatial heterogeneity in lung cancer (dated by TCRdb to the late 2010s). In terms of the full investigation: Beta-chain transcripts were consistently detected in greater numbers than alpha-chain transcripts, which likely reflects a higher abundance of beta-chain transcripts. In non-small cell lung cancer, the study made a quantitative comparison of TCR alpha and beta repertoires among multiple tumor regions, matched nontumor lung and blood. TCR transcript counts in tumor regions correlated strongly with a T cell transcriptional module score from matched bulk RNA-seq. Both alpha and beta chains were TCR-sequenced in 200 to 250 tumor regions, roughly 70 matched nontumor lung samples and 45 to 60 PBMC samples obtained at surgery. The study linked features of the TCR repertoire to counts of nonsynonymous mutations, which were determined by whole-exome sequencing of tumor tissue. In the raw uncorrected reads, each unique combination of TCR and UMI appeared more than ten times on average. Summary of the overall study and its limitations: Counts of ubiquitous and regional expanded TCRs correlated with counts of ubiquitous and regional nonsynonymous mutations, respectively. The tumor nonsynonymous mutation count correlated with the number of expanded alpha and beta TCRs within the tumor. Additional single-cell paired TCR alpha and beta sequencing was considered necessary to confirm, at a functional level, the hypothesis that regional TCRs recognize regional mutations. TCR-seq was estimated to cover only about 7% of tumor T cells for alpha chains and roughly 14% for beta chains.

The library was obtained by 5' RACE. Sequenced on a NextSeq 500. In the TCR library protocol, a unique molecular identifier was attached to each TCR cDNA molecule so that PCR and sequencing errors could be corrected. Under the source paper's analysis protocol: TCR identification, UMI-based error correction and CDR3 extraction were performed with Decombinator tools. TCRs above a frequency of 2 per 1,000, corresponding to the top 1% of the tumor frequency distribution, were defined as expanded. Expanded tumor TCRs statistically deemed absent (corrected P<0.05) from at least one tumor region were classed as regional, and all other expanded tumor TCRs were classed as ubiquitous. Renyi diversity was calculated using the R vegan package after each repertoire was subsampled 100 times to 5,000 TCRs. CDR3 similarity networks were constructed using string-kernel similarity of amino acid triplets, with links drawn between CDR3s whose pairwise similarity was above 0.82. TCRdb ran its own pipeline on the public reads, namely fastp trimming at Q25 and MiXCR clone calling, and kept in-frame beta chains. CDR3 protein duplicates are merged, each entry listing the most common genes and DNA. In this record, the V and J calls reflect TCRdb's handling and not the investigators' own analysis. The sample includes 9,000 to 10,000 distinct CDR3 sequences, with over 2.5% observed a single time. The ten most abundant clones make up around 15% of the sample.

The time point label, read with the paper, signifies: sample taken at primary tumor resection. The donors were around 69 patients from the lung TRACERx cohort who had early-stage, untreated non-small cell lung cancer. Whole RNA extracted from tumor and nontumor lung tissue, or from cryopreserved PBMC samples, was used for TCR sequencing without cell sorting. A patient was chosen for TCR sequencing only when enough RNA was available from at least two tumor regions. Tumor and adjacent nontumor lung specimens were reviewed by a lung pathologist before selection. This clonotype was observed at least ten times. The antigen this receptor binds is unknown. One base away there is no much larger clone; base qualities are not given. The clonotype was recovered from a male donor with early-stage non-small cell lung cancer. The sample in question was lung tumor tissue, obtained at surgery.

The DNA sequence is TGCGCCAGCAGCTTGGGGCAGGGTAGTATCCAAGAGACCCAGTACTTC. Its protein product is CASSLGQGSIQETQYF. The rearranged segments are TRBV5-1 and TRBJ2-5, with a tentative D gene TRBD1 over 5 matching bases. CDR1 is given as SGHRS and CDR2 as YFSETQ, both from the germline V gene. The CDR3 covers 16 residues, taking in both the cysteine and the phenylalanine. This entry keeps only the CDR3 DNA: 48 bases, framed from base 1. The trim is 0 bases for V and 1 base for J, with a gap of 13 bases between the germline ends.